The rows below give T cell receptor beta chains drawn from one sample of a study of shared clonotypes between healthy human individuals. Some clones are missing from TCRdb's copy, which holds only in-frame ones; the method was immunoSEQ multiplex PCR. The sample records about 680,000 clones, 72% being singletons. The sequencing input was memory CD4+ T cells sorted from blood. These receptor sequences come from a woman aged 25 to 39 in good health. CDR3s leave out the opening cysteine and the closing phenylalanine or tryptophan. Each record gives: V gene, clone size, J gene, CDR3 protein. Expanded clones are given a class, and other clones once, few, many or no size at all.

TRBV27	once	TRBJ1-4	ASSVEGLGSKLF
TRBV18	NA	TRBJ2-5	ASSPRPGLADGETQY
TRBV27	NA	TRBJ2-7	ASSFNHRESSHEQY
TRBV6-6	NA	TRBJ2-7	ASSSPTAAYEQY
TRBV18	NA	TRBJ1-5	ASSPREDQPQH
TRBV28	NA	TRBJ1-3	ASSSPGQGSGNTIY
TRBV19	once	TRBJ1-5	ASSTSIDRGGNQPQH
TRBV7-2	NA	TRBJ2-5	ASTRDREQETQY
TRBV21-1	NA	TRBJ2-7	ASSKVPQGYNPTAYEQY
TRBV5-8	many	TRBJ2-1	ASISSRSSYNEQF